A selection of T cell receptor beta chains follows, all from one sample in a study of cytomegalovirus exposure and HLA in healthy donors. Assay used: immunoSEQ multiplex PCR; TCRdb lists only in-frame clones, some missing. The repertoire holds hundreds of thousands of clones, with roughly two thirds as singletons. Sequenced sample: PBMCs. All receptors derive from a female donor in good health and CMV-seronegative. CDR3s include the opening cysteine and the closing phenylalanine or tryptophan. A D gene is named only where the DNA matches it firmly. Rows give clone size only sometimes, using once, few, many, or a class for an expanded clone.

V gene	D gene	J gene	clone size	CDR3 protein	CDR3 DNA
TRBV5-5	TRBD1	TRBJ2-1	NA	CASSNRQGTSEFF	TGTGCCAGCAGCAATCGACAGGGGACGTCGGAGTTCTTC
TRBV2	TRBD2	TRBJ2-5	NA	CASSEVGSGRETQYF	TGTGCCAGCAGTGAAGTGGGTAGCGGGAGAGAGACCCAGTACTTC
TRBV9	TRBD2	TRBJ2-5	NA	CASSALGGETQYF	TGTGCCAGCAGCGCCCTCGGGGGGGAGACCCAGTACTTC
TRBV5-8	TRBD1	TRBJ2-2	NA	CASSRRTGRPVGTGELFF	TGTGCCAGCAGCAGGAGGACAGGGCGGCCCGTAGGCACCGGGGAGCTGTTTTTT
TRBV11-2	NA	TRBJ2-1	NA	CASSLFPEMGEQFF	TGTGCCAGCAGCTTATTTCCCGAGATGGGCGAGCAGTTCTTC
TRBV30	TRBD1	TRBJ2-7	NA	CAWAAGGASYEQYF	TGTGCCTGGGCTGCAGGGGGCGCGTCCTACGAGCAGTACTTC
TRBV6-1	NA	TRBJ1-2	NA	CASSEASGVPYSYTF	TGTGCCAGCAGTGAAGCCTCGGGGGTGCCTTATAGCTACACCTTC
TRBV5-1	NA	TRBJ1-2	NA	CASSSQWEKGGYTF	TGCGCCAGCAGCTCACAGTGGGAGAAAGGCGGCTACACCTTC
TRBV11-2	NA	TRBJ1-4	NA	CASSYRPGGGEKLFF	TGTGCCAGCAGCTATCGCCCCGGGGGTGGGGAAAAACTGTTTTTT
TRBV5-4	NA	TRBJ1-1	few	CASSLQSNTEAFF	TGTGCCAGCAGCTTACAGTCCAACACTGAAGCTTTCTTT
TRBV4-2	TRBD2	TRBJ2-3	few	CASSQETSALGTQYF	TGTGCCAGCAGCCAAGAGACTAGCGCCCTGGGTACGCAGTATTTT
TRBV6-1	TRBD1	TRBJ2-7	NA	CASSEVGTGGHEQYF	TGTGCCAGCAGTGAAGTGGGGACAGGGGGCCACGAGCAGTACTTC
TRBV27	NA	TRBJ1-1	NA	CASSDRPVRTEAFF	TGTGCCAGCAGCGACAGGCCGGTGAGGACTGAAGCTTTCTTT
TRBV6-5	TRBD2	TRBJ2-7	NA	CASSAVAGNSYEQYF	TGTGCCAGCTCGGCGGTAGCGGGAAACTCCTACGAGCAGTACTTC
TRBV6-1	TRBD2	TRBJ2-5	NA	CASSATSRAEETQYF	TGTGCCAGCAGTGCGACTAGCCGGGCGGAAGAGACCCAGTACTTC
TRBV5-1	TRBD1	TRBJ1-6	few	CASSPRTGGNSPLHF	TGCGCCAGCAGCCCACGGACAGGGGGAAATTCACCCCTCCACTTT
TRBV11-3	TRBD2	TRBJ2-7	NA	CASSPGLAGAVEQYF	TGTGCCAGCAGCCCCGGACTAGCGGGAGCGGTCGAGCAGTACTTC
TRBV9	NA	TRBJ1-1	NA	CASKRATLTEAFF	TGTGCCAGCAAGAGGGCCACACTCACTGAAGCTTTCTTT
TRBV11-2	TRBD2	TRBJ2-1	NA	CASSLLAGHNEQFF	TGTGCCAGCAGCTTACTAGCGGGCCACAATGAGCAGTTCTTC
TRBV27	TRBD1	TRBJ2-7	NA	CASSPGTGDYEQYF	TGTGCCAGCAGTCCAGGGACAGGGGACTACGAGCAGTACTTC
TRBV19	NA	TRBJ1-1	few	CASSIGRHMNTEAFF	TGTGCCAGTAGTATAGGGCGACATATGAACACTGAAGCTTTCTTT
TRBV7-2	NA	TRBJ1-2	NA	CASSSGRGIGYTF	TGTGCCAGCAGCTCAGGGCGTGGGATCGGCTACACCTTC
TRBV9	NA	TRBJ2-5	NA	CASNSGGSETQYF	TGTGCCAGTAACTCAGGAGGGAGTGAGACCCAGTACTTC
TRBV5-1	NA	TRBJ1-1	NA	CASSLLREAFF	TGCGCCAGCAGCTTGCTCAGAGAAGCTTTCTTT
TRBV18	TRBD2	TRBJ2-3	NA	CASSPGLAGVLDTQYF	TGTGCCAGCTCCCCGGGACTAGCGGGAGTTCTGGATACGCAGTATTTT
TRBV11-2	TRBD2	TRBJ2-3	NA	CASTAGVGLSDTQYF	TGTGCCAGCACAGCGGGAGTAGGTCTCTCAGATACGCAGTATTTT
TRBV9	TRBD2	TRBJ2-7	NA	CASSLSTSGRIYEQYF	TGTGCCAGCAGCCTCTCGACTAGCGGGAGAATTTACGAGCAGTACTTC
TRBV29-1	TRBD2	TRBJ2-2	NA	CSGLASNTGELFF	TGCAGCGGACTAGCGTCGAACACCGGGGAGCTGTTTTTT
TRBV7-3	TRBD1	TRBJ2-3	NA	CASSLAGQGADTQYF	TGTGCCAGCAGCTTAGCTGGACAGGGCGCAGATACGCAGTATTTT
TRBV28	NA	TRBJ1-1	NA	CASSPGTSTFQAFF	TGTGCCAGCAGCCCCGGGACATCTACATTTCAAGCTTTCTTT
TRBV5-1	NA	TRBJ1-1	NA	CASSGGGMNTEAFF	TGCGCCAGCAGTGGGGGGGGGATGAACACTGAAGCTTTCTTT
TRBV15	TRBD1	TRBJ1-4	NA	CATSRGRTGSEKLFF	TGTGCCACCAGCAGGGGACGGACAGGGAGTGAAAAACTGTTTTTT
TRBV4-1	TRBD1	TRBJ1-1	NA	CASSQHISQGDRGTEAFF	TGCGCCAGCAGTCAGCACATATCACAGGGGGATAGGGGCACTGAAGCTTTCTTT
TRBV27	TRBD1	TRBJ2-7	few	CASSLGQGSYEQYF	TGTGCCAGCAGTTTGGGACAGGGTTCCTACGAGCAGTACTTC